This TCR beta chain emerged from a study of shared clonotypes between healthy human individuals. Study-wide results and caveats: Unshared clonotypes carried lower generation probabilities than those common to all four donors.

The germline gives CDR1 MNHEY, CDR2 SMNVEV (reference sequence). The CDR3 is 14 amino acids. Trimming removed 2 bases from V and 5 bases from J, with 13 bases in between. Only in-frame clones appear in the TCRdb table, and some are missing; sequencing was by immunoSEQ multiplex PCR. The repertoire includes millions of clones, about 92% of them detected once, and roughly 1.7% sits in the top ten. Details on this clone: Its antigen is as yet unknown.

Selected positively for CCR7 and CD45RO-negative, naive CD8 cells excluded terminally differentiated effector memory CD45RA+ cells. This clonotype originated in a man younger than 35 in good health. Some clones in this sample may be carry-over from other donors' samples. Material: naive CD8+ T cells from PBMCs. This chain uses TRBV27 with TRBJ2-7, with D perhaps assigned TRBD1 or TRBD2 (6 bases each). CDR3 sequence reads: CASSLPGAKHEQYF. The CDR3 coding sequence is TGTGCCAGCAGTTTACCGGGGGCCAAGCACGAGCAGTACTTC.